This T cell receptor beta chain was identified during a study of T cells in localized non-small cell lung cancer. The study, taken as a whole, reports: There was an association of higher blood T cell density with longer overall survival. Uninvolved adjacent lung showed peak T cell clonality, exceeding tumor.

A remark on this clone: Its antigen is unknown.

Clones were sequenced by immunoSEQ multiplex PCR, and TCRdb holds only the in-frame ones, with some missing. The table lists under 50,000 clones, around 86% of them singletons, with around 6.1% in the top ten. The trim removed 3 bases at V and 7 bases at J, leaving 3 bases unmatched. The CDR3 runs to 15 residues. The germline V gene encodes CDR1 SGHTA and CDR2 FQGNSA. This TCR was recovered from a male donor at least 60 years old with stage II lung adenocarcinoma. The chain has TRBV7-2 and TRBJ2-7; 16 bases align to TRBD2. The source was peripheral blood mononuclear cells, collected before any cancer treatment. The CDR3 DNA follows: TGTGCCAGCAGCTTGGGGACTAGCGGGAGGGGAGAGCAGTACTTC. It yields the protein CASSLGTSGRGEQYF.